This T cell receptor (beta chain) stems from a study of blood T cells in healthy people across ages. This CDR3 has 18 residues. Remarks on this clonotype: A much larger clone sits a single nucleotide away, making a read error possible.

Through a sample-barcoded 5' primer and a J-beta primer mix, a second PCR was run for roughly 6 to 11 cycles. From the 5' RACE reads, TCRdb called clonotypes with MiXCR, one entry per CDR3 protein. The sample comprises about 640,000 distinct CDR3 sequences, approximately 30% of which are singletons, and 15% to 18% rests with the top ten. The sequence was collected from a woman aged 80 or over in good health. Source material: blood. The rearrangement uses TRBV12-3 or TRBV12-4 and TRBJ2-3, with 9 bases identical to TRBD2. Here the CDR3 reads CASSPDWGAGGPTDMQYF. Here the CDR3 DNA reads TGTGCCAGCAGCCCGGATTGGGGAGCGGGGGGACCCACAGATATGCAGTATTTT.